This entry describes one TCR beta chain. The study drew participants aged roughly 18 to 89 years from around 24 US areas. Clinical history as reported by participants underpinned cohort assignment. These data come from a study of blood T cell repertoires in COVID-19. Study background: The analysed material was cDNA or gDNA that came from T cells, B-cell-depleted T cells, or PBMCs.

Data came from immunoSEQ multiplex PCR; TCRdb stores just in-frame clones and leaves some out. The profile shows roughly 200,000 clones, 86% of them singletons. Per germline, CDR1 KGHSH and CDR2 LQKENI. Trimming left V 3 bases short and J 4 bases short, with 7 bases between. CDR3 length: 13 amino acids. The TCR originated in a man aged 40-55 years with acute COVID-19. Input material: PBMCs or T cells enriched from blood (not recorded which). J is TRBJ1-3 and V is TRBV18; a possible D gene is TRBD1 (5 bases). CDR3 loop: CASSPTVGNTIYF. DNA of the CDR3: TGTGCCAGCTCACCGACAGTAGGAAACACCATATATTTT.